A single sample is the source of the 30 T cell receptor beta chains below, sequenced in a study of technical replicates of blood from a few donors. Some clones are missing from TCRdb's copy, which holds only in-frame ones; the method was immunoSEQ multiplex PCR. Of approximately 87,000 clones listed, approximately 94% are singletons. The specimen was T cells isolated from PBMCs. These receptors were obtained from a human donor in good health.

The chain has TRBV6-5 and TRBJ2-7; 7 bases match TRBD1. Germline V gene lookup returns CDR1 MNHEY and CDR2 SVGAGI. Trimming cost V 4 bases and J 0 bases; bases outside gene matches: 3. The CDR3 is made up of 14 amino acids. This chain's CDR3 is CASSWDRNSYEQYF. The DNA for the CDR3 is TGTGCCAGCAGTTGGGACAGAAACTCCTACGAGCAGTACTTC.

This chain connects TRBV29-1 to TRBJ2-7, with 7 bases aligning to TRBD2. Germline-derived CDR1 and CDR2 are SQVTM and ANQGSEA. V lost 7 bases and J lost 5; bases outside the gene matches: 11. The CDR3 consists of 13 residues. The CDR3 here is CSAGRGGDHEQYF. The CDR3 DNA reads TGCAGCGCGGGGAGGGGAGGGGACCACGAGCAGTACTTC.

The genes are TRBV2 and TRBJ2-7, with 12 bases fitting TRBD2. The CDR3 covers 15 residues. J was trimmed by 3 bases and V by 6 bases; bases with no gene match: 6. Germline V gene lookup returns CDR1 SNHLY and CDR2 FYNNEI. CDR3 in amino acids: CASSPSGGAFYEQYF. The CDR3 region has the DNA TGTGCCAGCAGCCCTAGCGGGGGGGCTTTCTACGAGCAGTACTTC.

This chain uses TRBV9 with TRBJ2-2; 10 nucleotides align to TRBD1. Per the germline V gene, CDR1 is SGDLS and CDR2 is YYNGEE. The CDR3 is made up of 17 amino acids. The J segment lost 6 bases and the V segment lost 0 bases, leaving 8 bases of the junction unmatched. DNA of the CDR3: TGTGCCAGCAGCGTAGGAGCTTCGACAGGGGGCCCCGGGGAGCTGTTTTTT. As protein: CASSVGASTGGPGELFF.

Here the CDR3 DNA reads TGTGCCAGCAGCTTATCTAGGTATGAGCAGTTCTTC. It is translated as CASSLSRYEQFF. J is TRBJ2-1 and V is TRBV11-2, with D uncertain. V lost 2 bases and J lost 8, with 7 bases in between. CDR1 is SGHAT and CDR2 is FQNNGV in the germline V gene. The CDR3 covers 12 residues.

The chain links TRBV21-1 to TRBJ1-6. TRBV21-1 is described as a pseudogene. The CDR3 is 13 residues long. The CDR3 region has the DNA TGTGCCAGCAGCAAGCGGGCAGATTCACCCCTCCACTTT. This encodes CASSKRADSPLHF.

J is TRBJ2-1 and V is TRBV5-1; D gene uncertain. Germline V gene lookup returns CDR1 SGHRS and CDR2 YFSETQ. Trimming took off 1 base at V and 8 bases at J, with 19 bases between the two ends. The CDR3 spans 16 residues. The CDR3 region has the DNA TGCGCCAGCAGCTTGTCACCGGGTATAATTATGGATGAGCAGTTCTTC. Protein sequence: CASSLSPGIIMDEQFF.

The rearrangement uses TRBV6-1 and TRBJ2-7; 8 bases match TRBD1. CDR1 and CDR2 (germline): MNHNS, SASEGT. V was clipped by 4 bases and J by 3 bases; unmatched bases: 8. CDR3 length: 15 residues. This CDR3 reads CASSAPDRGYYEQYF. The CDR3 DNA is TGTGCCAGCAGTGCCCCAGACAGGGGTTACTACGAGCAGTACTTC.

The rearrangement joins TRBV4-2 to TRBJ2-7; TRBD2 might be the D (5 bases). V lost 5 bases and J lost 2, with 13 bases in between. The CDR3 has 14 amino acids. Germline V lookup: CDR1 LGHNA, CDR2 YNFKEQ. The CDR3 region is CASSDVRVPYEQYF. The CDR3 nucleotides are TGTGCCAGCAGCGACGTGCGGGTTCCCTACGAGCAGTACTTC.

The chain carries TRBV15 and TRBJ2-1; the D gene is possibly TRBD2 (5 bases). The V gene lost 6 bases and the J gene lost 6 bases, with 15 bases spanning the gap. This CDR3 is built from 14 residues. The germline V gene encodes CDR1 LNHNV and CDR2 YYDKDF (reference sequence). DNA of the CDR3: TGTGCCACCAGGACACCAAACGAGGGCAATGAGCAGTTCTTC. Protein sequence: CATRTPNEGNEQFF.

This chain joins TRBV2 and TRBJ1-4, with a weak D call TRBD1 (5 bases). V lost 7 bases, J lost 11 bases, and 11 bases lay in between. Germline V gene lookup returns CDR1 SNHLY and CDR2 FYNNEI. CDR3 size: 11 residues. The CDR3 nucleotides read TGTGCCAGCACCCCCGGGGGGAAACTGTTTTTT. This encodes CASTPGGKLFF.

The chain links TRBV7-6 to TRBJ2-1; 9 bases fit TRBD2. The CDR3 length is 14 residues. Germline values: CDR1 SGHVS, CDR2 FNYEAQ. Germline trimming cut 1 base from V and 9 bases from J; bases unmatched to any gene: 4. Written as DNA, the CDR3 is TGTGCCAGCAGCTTAGGTGGGACTAGCAGTGAGCAGTTCTTC. It yields the protein CASSLGGTSSEQFF.

The rearrangement joins TRBV14 to TRBJ1-5; D is undetermined. V was trimmed by 1 base and J by 5 bases, leaving 15 bases between them. CDR1 and CDR2 (germline): SGHDN, FVKESK. The CDR3 runs 16 residues. The CDR3 reads CASSQVSRWVDQPQHF. DNA for the CDR3: TGTGCCAGCAGCCAAGTATCTAGATGGGTAGATCAGCCCCAGCATTTT.

The chain is built from TRBV6-4 and TRBJ1-1, with 7 bases identical to TRBD1. Trimming took 0 bases from V and 1 from J; bases not matched to a gene: 5. The CDR3 runs 16 residues. CDR1 is MRHNA and CDR2 is SNTAGT in the germline V gene. The CDR3 reads CASSDSPGQRNTEAFF. The DNA of the CDR3 is TGTGCCAGCAGTGACTCGCCGGGACAGAGGAACACTGAAGCTTTCTTT.

The rearrangement joins TRBV6-4 to TRBJ2-1, with 11 positions matching TRBD1. Germline-derived CDR1 and CDR2 are MRHNA and SNTAGT. The CDR3 has 15 residues. The V segment lost 3 bases and the J segment 6 bases; nucleotides outside the gene matches: 4. CDR3 nucleotide sequence: TGTGCCAGCAGTGAAGGTGGGACAGGGGGCAATGAGCAGTTCTTC. Protein: CASSEGGTGGNEQFF.

In this sample, this clone turned up a few times. This chain joins TRBV4-2 and TRBJ1-4, with 7 nucleotides matching TRBD1. The CDR3 is 16 residues long. The V and J ends lost 3 bases and 5 bases, in that order; junction bases with no gene match: 9. Germline CDR1 and CDR2: LGHNA and YNFKEQ. DNA for the CDR3: TGTGCCAGCAGCCAGGACGACAGGGCTGGGAATGAAAAACTGTTTTTT. Encoded protein: CASSQDDRAGNEKLFF.

The rearrangement uses TRBV5-1 and TRBJ2-5, with D possibly TRBD1 on 6 matching bases. V was cut by 0 bases and J by 0 bases, with 12 bases left in between. The germline V gene encodes CDR1 SGHRS and CDR2 YFSETQ. There are 16 residues in the CDR3. The CDR3 sequence: CASSLGARGDQETQYF. DNA of the CDR3: TGCGCCAGCAGCTTGGGTGCCAGGGGAGACCAAGAGACCCAGTACTTC. The complete variable domain, with remaining parts taken from reference TRBV5-1 and TRBJ2-5, reads KAGVTQTPRYLIKTRGQQVTLSCSPISGHRSVSWYQQTPGQGLQFLFEYFSETQRNKGNFPGRFSGRQFSNSRSEMNVSTLELGDSALYLCASSLGARGDQETQYFGPGTRLLVL.

The rearrangement uses TRBV28 and TRBJ1-5; D remains ambiguous. The CDR3 consists of 16 residues. V shed 2 bases and J shed 1 base, with 12 bases lying between them. The germline V gene has CDR1 MDHEN and CDR2 SYDVKM. The CDR3 protein is CASSLAEVRSNQPQHF. The CDR3 DNA reads TGTGCCAGCAGTTTAGCGGAGGTCAGAAGCAATCAGCCCCAGCATTTT.

J is TRBJ2-7 and V is TRBV11-3; TRBD1 matches 7 bases. Germline V gives CDR1 SGHNT, CDR2 YENEEA. The V gene end was trimmed by 5 bases and the J gene end by 2 bases; junction bases not matched to a gene: 9. This CDR3 contains 15 residues. CDR3 amino acids: CASSLRTGQTYEQYF. In DNA, the CDR3 is TGTGCCAGCAGCCTCCGGACAGGTCAGACCTACGAGCAGTACTTC.

Comments on this clone: The sample carries other DNA sequences with the same CDR3. The chain uses TRBV10-3 and TRBJ2-7; 10 bases align to TRBD2. CDR1 and CDR2 from the germline V gene are ENHRY and SYGVKD. This CDR3 is 16 amino acids long. After removal of 0 bases from V and 1 base from J, the junction contained 3 bases not matched to a gene. In DNA, the CDR3 is TGTGCCATCAGTGAGTCTAGCGGGAGGCGATCCTACGAGCAGTACTTC. Translating gives CAISESSGRRSYEQYF.

This rearrangement joins TRBV29-1 to TRBJ2-7; 9 positions agree with TRBD1. The V segment lost 6 bases and the J segment 4 bases; nucleotides outside the gene matches: 10. The CDR3 has 14 amino acids. Germline assignment: CDR1 SQVTM and CDR2 ANQGSEA. As DNA, the CDR3 is TGCAGCGTCGGCCGACAGGGGGTTTGGTACGAGCAGTACTTC. This encodes CSVGRQGVWYEQYF.

The V and J genes are TRBV5-6 and TRBJ1-2; TRBD1 matches at 8 bases. The CDR3 spans 13 residues. The V and J ends lost 4 bases and 6 bases, in that order; junction bases with no gene match: 5. The germline V gene encodes CDR1 SGHDT and CDR2 YYEEEE. CDR3 DNA sequence: TGTGCCAGCAGCATCAGGGGGCTTGATGGCTACACCTTC. It encodes CASSIRGLDGYTF. The whole variable domain, remainder taken from reference TRBV5-6 and TRBJ1-2, is DAGVTQSPTHLIKTRGQQVTLRCSPKSGHDTVSWYQQALGQGPQFIFQYYEEEERQRGNFPDRFSGHQFPNYSSELNVNALLLGDSALYLCASSIRGLDGYTFGSGTRLTVV.

This chain joins TRBV29-1 and TRBJ1-2; D may be TRBD1 (6 bases). The CDR3 extends over 12 amino acids. Trimming left V 7 bases short and J 8 bases short, with 17 bases between. CDR1 and CDR2 from the germline V gene are SQVTM and ANQGSEA. CDR3 nucleotides: TGCAGCGCCGATTGGGGGGGCAGGGGCTACACCTTC. The encoded protein is CSADWGGRGYTF.

The rearrangement uses TRBV5-6 and TRBJ1-1, with 8 nucleotides matching TRBD1. J gave up 6 bases and V 4 bases, and 20 bases lay outside the gene matches. Per germline, CDR1 SGHDT and CDR2 YYEEEE. The CDR3 has 18 residues. In nucleotides, the CDR3 is TGTGCCAGCAGCCTGGATCTGCGGACAGGGCGGTTCGAAGCTGAAGCTTTCTTT. The encoded protein is CASSLDLRTGRFEAEAFF.

The table lists this clone with a few counts. The V and J genes are TRBV18 and TRBJ1-1; D is undetermined. The CDR3 consists of 13 residues. Trimming took 5 bases from V and 3 from J, leaving 10 bases between them. Germline V gene lookup returns CDR1 KGHSH and CDR2 LQKENI. This CDR3 reads CASSSEEDTEAFF. Written as DNA, the CDR3 is TGTGCCAGCTCATCTGAAGAGGACACTGAAGCTTTCTTT.

The V call is TRBV7-8, the J call TRBJ2-6; D is undetermined. Germline-derived CDR1 and CDR2 are SGHVS and FQNEAQ. There are 15 residues in the CDR3. Trimming shortened V by 5 bases and J by 4 bases, and 12 bases separated the two germline ends. This chain's CDR3 is CASSPYASGANVLTF. The CDR3, as DNA: TGTGCCAGCAGCCCCTATGCCTCGGGGGCCAACGTCCTGACTTTC.

The V and J genes are TRBV7-6 and TRBJ2-1; the D gene is possibly TRBD2 (5 bases). The germline gives CDR1 SGHVS, CDR2 FNYEAQ. This CDR3 has 15 amino acids. Trimming removed 5 bases from V and 8 bases from J, with 19 bases in between. CDR3 residues: CASSALEVDRDEQFF. CDR3 DNA sequence: TGTGCCAGCAGCGCCCTGGAGGTCGATAGGGATGAGCAGTTCTTC.

This chain joins TRBV7-6 and TRBJ2-7; no definite D call. V lost 5 bases and J 0 bases, leaving 14 bases between the germline ends. Germline V gene lookup returns CDR1 SGHVS and CDR2 FNYEAQ. This CDR3 contains 15 residues. This CDR3 reads CASSPFSPSSYEQYF. The CDR3 coding sequence is TGTGCCAGCAGCCCATTTAGTCCGAGCTCCTACGAGCAGTACTTC.

The genes are TRBV5-1 and TRBJ2-1, with 10 bases matching TRBD2. In germline, CDR1 is SGHRS, CDR2 YFSETQ. Trimming took 4 bases from V and 7 from J; bases not matched to a gene: 20. The length of the CDR3 is 19 residues. The CDR3 sequence: CASSGRIAGGPSRGNEQFF. The CDR3 bases are TGCGCCAGCAGCGGGCGAATAGCGGGAGGTCCATCGAGGGGGAATGAGCAGTTCTTC.

J is TRBJ1-5 and V is TRBV5-6, with D possibly TRBD1 on 5 matching bases. Per germline, CDR1 SGHDT and CDR2 YYEEEE. The germline V and J ends were trimmed by 4 bases and 7 bases, with 24 bases remaining between them. This CDR3 has 17 residues. The CDR3: CASSLGGLGGVGQPQHF. The CDR3 DNA sequence: TGTGCCAGCAGCCTTGGGGGTCTGGGGGGGGTAGGGCAGCCCCAGCATTTT.